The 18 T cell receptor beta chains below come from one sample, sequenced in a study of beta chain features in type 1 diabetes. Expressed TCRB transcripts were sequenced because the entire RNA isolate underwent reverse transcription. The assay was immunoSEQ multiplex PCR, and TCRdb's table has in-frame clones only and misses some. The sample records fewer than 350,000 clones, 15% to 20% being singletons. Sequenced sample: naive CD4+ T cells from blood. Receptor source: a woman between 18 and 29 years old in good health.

The CDR3 sequence is CSVESWTGGGGYTF. The CDR3 DNA reads as TGCAGCGTTGAATCCTGGACAGGGGGGGGAGGCTACACCTTC. The V call is TRBV29-1, the J call TRBJ1-2; 10 bases line up with TRBD1. This CDR3 region has 14 residues. With 2 bases clipped from V and 8 bases from J, the junction kept 8 bases outside the gene matches. Germline CDR1 is SQVTM and CDR2 is ANQGSEA. Looking up the rest from reference TRBV29-1 and TRBJ1-2 gives the full variable domain: SAVISQKPSRDICQRGTSLTIQCQVDSQVTMMFWYRQQPGQSLTLIATANQGSEATYESGFVIDKFPISRPNLTFSTLTVSNMSPEDSSIYLCSVESWTGGGGYTFGSGTRLTVV.

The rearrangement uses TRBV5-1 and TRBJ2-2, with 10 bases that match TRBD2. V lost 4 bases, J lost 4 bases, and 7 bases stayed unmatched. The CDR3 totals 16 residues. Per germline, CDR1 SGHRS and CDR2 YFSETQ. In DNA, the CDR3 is TGCGCCAGCAGCCTCCTAGCGGGAGACCTCACCGGGGAGCTGTTTTTT. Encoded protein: CASSLLAGDLTGELFF.

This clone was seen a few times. This CDR3 reads CASRFTGSSYEQYF. CDR3 nucleotide sequence: TGTGCCAGCAGATTTACAGGGAGCTCCTACGAGCAGTACTTC. The rearrangement joins TRBV7-2 to TRBJ2-7, with a possible D match to TRBD1 (6 bases). The V gene's germline CDR1 is SGHTA and CDR2 FQGNSA. V was pared by 6 bases and J by 0 bases, with 12 bases between. The CDR3 length is 14 residues.

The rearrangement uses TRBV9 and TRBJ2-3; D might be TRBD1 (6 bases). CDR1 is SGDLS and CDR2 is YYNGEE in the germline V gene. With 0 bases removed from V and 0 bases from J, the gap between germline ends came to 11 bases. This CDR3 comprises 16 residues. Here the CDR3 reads CASSVARQVSTDTQYF. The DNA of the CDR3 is TGTGCCAGCAGCGTAGCCAGACAGGTTAGCACAGATACGCAGTATTTT. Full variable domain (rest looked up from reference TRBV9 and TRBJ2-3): DSGVTQTPKHLITATGQRVTLRCSPRSGDLSVYWYQQSLDQGLQFLIQYYNGEERAKGNILERFSAQQFPDLHSELNLSSLELGDSALYFCASSVARQVSTDTQYFGPGTRLTVL.

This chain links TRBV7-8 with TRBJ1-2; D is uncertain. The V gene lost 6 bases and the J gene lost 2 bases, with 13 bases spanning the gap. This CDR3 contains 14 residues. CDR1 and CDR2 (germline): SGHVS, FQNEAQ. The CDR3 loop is CASSYSGGNYGYTF. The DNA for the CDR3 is TGTGCCAGCAGTTACTCGGGAGGGAACTATGGCTACACCTTC.

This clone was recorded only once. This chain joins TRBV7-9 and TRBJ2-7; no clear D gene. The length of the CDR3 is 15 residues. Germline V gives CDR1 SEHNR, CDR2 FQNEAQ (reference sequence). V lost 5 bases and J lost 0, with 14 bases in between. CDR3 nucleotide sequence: TGTGCCAGCAGCCCCCGGAGCCCAAGCTCCTACGAGCAGTACTTC. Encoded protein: CASSPRSPSSYEQYF.

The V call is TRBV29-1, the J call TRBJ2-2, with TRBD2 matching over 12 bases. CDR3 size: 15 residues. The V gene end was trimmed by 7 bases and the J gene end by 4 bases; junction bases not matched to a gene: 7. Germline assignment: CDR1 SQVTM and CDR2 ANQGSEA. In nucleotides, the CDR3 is TGCAGCGCCAGTACTAGCGGGGGGAGCACCGGGGAGCTGTTTTTT. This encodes CSASTSGGSTGELFF.

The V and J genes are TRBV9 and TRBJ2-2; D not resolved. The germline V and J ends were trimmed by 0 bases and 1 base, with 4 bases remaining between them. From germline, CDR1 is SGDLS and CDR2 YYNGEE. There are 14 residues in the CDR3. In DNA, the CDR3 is TGTGCCAGCAGCGTAGACAGGAACACCGGGGAGCTGTTTTTT. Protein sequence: CASSVDRNTGELFF. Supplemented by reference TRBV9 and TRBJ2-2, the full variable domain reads DSGVTQTPKHLITATGQRVTLRCSPRSGDLSVYWYQQSLDQGLQFLIQYYNGEERAKGNILERFSAQQFPDLHSELNLSSLELGDSALYFCASSVDRNTGELFFGEGSRLTVL.

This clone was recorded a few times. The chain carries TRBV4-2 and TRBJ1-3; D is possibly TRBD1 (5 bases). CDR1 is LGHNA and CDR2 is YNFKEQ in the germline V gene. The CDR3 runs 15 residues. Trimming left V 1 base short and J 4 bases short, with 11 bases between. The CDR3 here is CASSQAQAEGNTIYF. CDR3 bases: TGTGCCAGCAGCCAAGCACAGGCGGAGGGAAACACCATATATTTT.

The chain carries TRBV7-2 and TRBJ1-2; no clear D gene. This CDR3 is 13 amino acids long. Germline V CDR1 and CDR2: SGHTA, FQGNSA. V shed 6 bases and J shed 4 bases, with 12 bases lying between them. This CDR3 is CASSKEEFYGYTF. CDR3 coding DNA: TGTGCCAGCAGTAAGGAGGAATTCTATGGCTACACCTTC.

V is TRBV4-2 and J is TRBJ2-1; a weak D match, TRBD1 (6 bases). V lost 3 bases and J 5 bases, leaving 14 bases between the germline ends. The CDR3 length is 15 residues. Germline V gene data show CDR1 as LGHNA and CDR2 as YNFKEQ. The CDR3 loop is CASSHTSQGHNEQFF. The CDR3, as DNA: TGTGCCAGCAGCCATACTAGTCAGGGGCACAATGAGCAGTTCTTC.

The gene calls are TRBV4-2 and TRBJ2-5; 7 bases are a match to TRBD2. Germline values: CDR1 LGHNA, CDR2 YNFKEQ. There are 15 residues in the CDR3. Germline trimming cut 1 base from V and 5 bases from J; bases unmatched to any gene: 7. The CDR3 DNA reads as TGTGCCAGCAGCCAAGGGGGAGGGGAGGTTGAGACCCAGTACTTC. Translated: CASSQGGGEVETQYF.

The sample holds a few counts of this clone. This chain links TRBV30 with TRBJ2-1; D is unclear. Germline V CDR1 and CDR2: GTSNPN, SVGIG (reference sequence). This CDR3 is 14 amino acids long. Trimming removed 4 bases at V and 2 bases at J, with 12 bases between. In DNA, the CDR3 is TGTGCCTGGACCCTTGGCGGAGCCTACAATGAGCAGTTCTTC. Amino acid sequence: CAWTLGGAYNEQFF.

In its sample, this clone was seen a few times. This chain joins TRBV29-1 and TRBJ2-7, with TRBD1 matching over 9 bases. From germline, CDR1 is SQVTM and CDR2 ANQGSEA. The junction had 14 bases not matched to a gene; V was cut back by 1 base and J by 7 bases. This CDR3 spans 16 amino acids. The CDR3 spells CSVEGQTGGKRSEQYF. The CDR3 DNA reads TGCAGCGTTGAAGGGCAGACAGGGGGAAAACGTTCTGAGCAGTACTTC.

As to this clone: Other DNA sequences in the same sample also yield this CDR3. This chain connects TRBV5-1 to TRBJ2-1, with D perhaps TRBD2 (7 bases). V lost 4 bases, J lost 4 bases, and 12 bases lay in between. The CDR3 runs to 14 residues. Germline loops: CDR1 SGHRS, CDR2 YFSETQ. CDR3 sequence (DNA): TGCGCCAGCAGCCCCGGGGGGCTGTACAATGAGCAGTTCTTC. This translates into CASSPGGLYNEQFF.

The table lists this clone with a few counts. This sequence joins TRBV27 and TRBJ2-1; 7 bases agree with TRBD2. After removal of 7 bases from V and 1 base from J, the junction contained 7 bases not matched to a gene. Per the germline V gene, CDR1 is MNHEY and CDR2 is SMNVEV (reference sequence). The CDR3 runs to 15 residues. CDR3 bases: TGTGCCAGCATGGATGCTAGCGGTTCCTACAATGAGCAGTTCTTC. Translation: CASMDASGSYNEQFF.

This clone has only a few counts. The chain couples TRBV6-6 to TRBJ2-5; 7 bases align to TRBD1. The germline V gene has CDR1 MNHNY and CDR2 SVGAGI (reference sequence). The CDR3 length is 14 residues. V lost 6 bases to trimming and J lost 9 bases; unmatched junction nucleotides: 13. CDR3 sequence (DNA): TGTGCCAGCAGGGATTTCGGGACAGTAGGGGCCCAGTACTTC. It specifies CASRDFGTVGAQYF.

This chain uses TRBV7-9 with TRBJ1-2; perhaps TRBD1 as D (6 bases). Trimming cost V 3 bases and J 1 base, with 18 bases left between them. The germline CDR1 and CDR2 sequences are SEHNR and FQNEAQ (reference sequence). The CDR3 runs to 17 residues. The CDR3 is CASSLGETGFINYGYTF. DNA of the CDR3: TGTGCCAGCAGCTTGGGAGAGACAGGATTTATTAACTATGGCTACACCTTC.